This is a list of T cell receptor beta chains from one sample in a study of CD8 T cells in ankylosing spondylitis. TCRdb ran MiXCR on the 5' RACE reads and lists one entry per CDR3 protein. This sample carries about 840,000 distinct CDR3 sequences, approximately 12% of them seen once, and the ten largest clones take 0.51%. Sequencing was performed on blood, either unsorted or a sorted T cell fraction (not recorded which). The receptors shown here come from a male donor with ankylosing spondylitis. CDR3s leave out the opening cysteine and the closing phenylalanine or tryptophan. A row's size may be missing; if present it is once, few, many or a size class.

size: few
V: TRBV10-3
CDR3: ASSGRALGYNEQF

size: few
V: TRBV5-1
CDR3: ASSSGPVNTEAF

size: few
V: TRBV10-3
CDR3: AISDTQGFQPQH

size: few
V: TRBV5-1
CDR3: ASSGGTADTQY

size: .
V: TRBV7-3
CDR3: ASSRAGKGETQY

size: few
V: TRBV28
CDR3: ASSLRGGAILNTEAF

size: few
V: TRBV5-1
CDR3: ASSPRPPRGDTEAF

size: many
V: TRBV7-2
CDR3: ASSPGLEQF

size: many
V: TRBV29-1
CDR3: SVEYTEAF

size: .
V: TRBV20-1
CDR3: SAARDRNSPLH

size: many
V: TRBV5-1
CDR3: ASSLAGGGTYEQY